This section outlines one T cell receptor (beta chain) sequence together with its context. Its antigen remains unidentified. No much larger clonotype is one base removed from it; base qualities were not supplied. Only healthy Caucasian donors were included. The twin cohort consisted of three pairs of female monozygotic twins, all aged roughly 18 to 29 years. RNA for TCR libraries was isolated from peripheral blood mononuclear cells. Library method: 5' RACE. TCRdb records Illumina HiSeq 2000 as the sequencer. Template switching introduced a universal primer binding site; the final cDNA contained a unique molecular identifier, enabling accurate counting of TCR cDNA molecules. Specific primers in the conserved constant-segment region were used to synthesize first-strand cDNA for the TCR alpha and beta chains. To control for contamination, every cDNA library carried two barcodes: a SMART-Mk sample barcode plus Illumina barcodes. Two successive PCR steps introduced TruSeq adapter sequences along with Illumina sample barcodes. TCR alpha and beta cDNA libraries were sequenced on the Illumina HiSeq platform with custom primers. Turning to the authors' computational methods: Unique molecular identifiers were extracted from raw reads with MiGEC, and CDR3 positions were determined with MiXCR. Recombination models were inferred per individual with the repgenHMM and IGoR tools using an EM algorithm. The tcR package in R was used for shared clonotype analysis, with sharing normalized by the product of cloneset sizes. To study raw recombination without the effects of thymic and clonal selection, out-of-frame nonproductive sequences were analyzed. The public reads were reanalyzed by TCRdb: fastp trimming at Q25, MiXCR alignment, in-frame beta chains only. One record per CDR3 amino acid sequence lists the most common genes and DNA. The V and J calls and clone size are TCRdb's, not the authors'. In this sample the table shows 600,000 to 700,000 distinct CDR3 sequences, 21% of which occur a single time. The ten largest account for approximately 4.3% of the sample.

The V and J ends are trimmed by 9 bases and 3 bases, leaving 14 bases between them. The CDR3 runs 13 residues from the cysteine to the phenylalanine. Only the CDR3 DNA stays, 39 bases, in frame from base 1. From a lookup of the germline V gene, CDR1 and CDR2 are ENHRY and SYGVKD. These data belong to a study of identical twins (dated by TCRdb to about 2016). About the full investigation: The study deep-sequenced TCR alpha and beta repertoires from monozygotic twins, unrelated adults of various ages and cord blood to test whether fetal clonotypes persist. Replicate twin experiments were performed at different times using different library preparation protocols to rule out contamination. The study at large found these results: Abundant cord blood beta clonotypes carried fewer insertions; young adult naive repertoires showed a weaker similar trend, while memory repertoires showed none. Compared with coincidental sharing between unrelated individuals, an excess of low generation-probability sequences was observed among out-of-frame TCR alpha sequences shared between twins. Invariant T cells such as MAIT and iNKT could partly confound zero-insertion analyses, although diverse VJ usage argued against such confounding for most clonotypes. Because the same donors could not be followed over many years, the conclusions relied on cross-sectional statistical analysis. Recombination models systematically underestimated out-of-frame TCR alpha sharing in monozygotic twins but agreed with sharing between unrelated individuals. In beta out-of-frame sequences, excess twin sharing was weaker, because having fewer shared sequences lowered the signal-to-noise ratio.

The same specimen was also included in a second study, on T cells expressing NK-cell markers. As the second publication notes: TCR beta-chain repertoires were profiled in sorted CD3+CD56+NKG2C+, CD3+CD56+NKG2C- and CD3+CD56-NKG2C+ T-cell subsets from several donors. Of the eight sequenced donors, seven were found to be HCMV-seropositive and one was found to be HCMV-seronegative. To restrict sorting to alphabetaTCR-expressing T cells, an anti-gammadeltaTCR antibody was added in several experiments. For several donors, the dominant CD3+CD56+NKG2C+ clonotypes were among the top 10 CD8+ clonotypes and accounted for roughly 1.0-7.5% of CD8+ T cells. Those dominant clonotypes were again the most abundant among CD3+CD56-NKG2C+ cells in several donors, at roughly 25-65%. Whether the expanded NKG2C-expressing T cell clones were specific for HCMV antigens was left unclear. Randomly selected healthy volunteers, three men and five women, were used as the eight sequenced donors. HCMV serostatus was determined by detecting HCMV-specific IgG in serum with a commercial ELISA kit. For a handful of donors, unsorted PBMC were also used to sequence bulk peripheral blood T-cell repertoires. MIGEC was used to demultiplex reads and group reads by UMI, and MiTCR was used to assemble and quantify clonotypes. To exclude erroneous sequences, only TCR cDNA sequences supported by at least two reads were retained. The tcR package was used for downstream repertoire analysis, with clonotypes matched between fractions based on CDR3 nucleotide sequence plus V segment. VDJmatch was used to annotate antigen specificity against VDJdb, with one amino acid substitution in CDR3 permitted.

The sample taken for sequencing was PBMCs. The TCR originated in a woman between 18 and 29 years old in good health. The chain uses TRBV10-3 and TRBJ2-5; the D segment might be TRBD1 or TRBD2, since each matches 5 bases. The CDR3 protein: CAIRPGPKETQYF. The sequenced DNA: TGTGCCATTCGACCGGGGCCCAAAGAGACCCAGTACTTC.